The 31 T cell receptor beta chains given below trace back to one sample, sequenced in a study of T cells in Graves' hyperthyroidism and ophthalmopathy. Using RNA transcripts as the source, TCR beta CDR3 regions were amplified. First-round RT-PCR with HTBI primers amplified the TCR CDR3 region. MiXCR, run by TCRdb on the multiplex PCR reads, gives a single entry per CDR3 protein. The sample consists of under 300,000 distinct CDR3 sequences, around 20% of them appearing once. Sequences were obtained from blood. The receptor set was obtained from a man aged 25 to 40 with Graves' ophthalmopathy.

The gene calls are TRBV3-1 and TRBJ2-6, with D perhaps being TRBD1 or TRBD2 (5 bases each). The CDR3 extends over 13 amino acids. Germline CDR1 and CDR2: LGHDT and YNNKEL (reference sequence). V lost 11 bases and J 0 bases, leaving 8 bases between the germline ends. CDR3 residues: CAGGSSGANVLTF. Written as DNA, the CDR3 is TGTGCCGGGGGATCCTCTGGGGCCAACGTCCTGACTTTC.

This clonotype was recorded many times. The rearrangement links TRBV5-1 to TRBJ2-2; D remains ambiguous. The V and J ends lost 2 bases and 2 bases respectively, with 1 base between them. Germline V lookup: CDR1 SGHRS, CDR2 YFSETQ. The CDR3 spans 12 residues. The CDR3 coding sequence is TGCGCCAGCAGCTTTAACACCGGGGAGCTGTTTTTT. As protein: CASSFNTGELFF.

The J gene is TRBJ2-7, the V gene TRBV28, with a possible D match to TRBD1 (6 bases). This CDR3 has 14 residues. V lost 7 bases and J lost 2, with 15 bases in between. Germline values: CDR1 MDHEN, CDR2 SYDVKM. In DNA form, the CDR3 reads TGTGCCAGCACAGGGGTAGTCCCCCCCTACGAGCAGTACTTC. Translated: CASTGVVPPYEQYF. The whole variable domain, remainder taken from reference TRBV28 and TRBJ2-7, is DVKVTQSSRYLVKRTGEKVFLECVQDMDHENMFWYRQDPGLGLRLIYFSYDVKMKEKGDIPEGYSVSREKKERFSLILESASTNQTSMYLCASTGVVPPYEQYFGPGTRLTVT.

This clonotype has just one count. It may be a read error: a sequence one base away is much more abundant. The chain carries TRBV20-1 and TRBJ1-2; no reliable D call. V was cut by 1 base and J by 4 bases, with 10 bases left in between. Germline CDR1 is DFQATT and CDR2 is SNEGSKA (reference sequence). This CDR3 has 13 residues. The CDR3 protein is CSARVQASYGYTF. The CDR3 bases are TGCAGTGCTAGAGTCCAGGCTAGCTATGGCTACACCTTC.

At least ten counts were recorded for this clonotype. V gene TRBV12-5 combines with J gene TRBJ2-7; 10 bases map to TRBD1. The CDR3 has 14 residues. Germline-derived CDR1 and CDR2 are LGHNT and FRNRAP. V lost 7 bases and J lost 1; bases outside the gene matches: 4. CDR3 sequence: CASARDRGSYEQYF. CDR3 bases: TGTGCTAGTGCGCGGGACAGGGGTTCCTACGAGCAGTACTTC. Drawing the rest from reference TRBV12-5 and TRBJ2-7, the complete variable domain is DARVTQTPRHKVTEMGQEVTMRCQPILGHNTVFWYRQTMMQGLELLAYFRNRAPLDDSGMPKDRFSAEMPDATLATLKIQPSEPRDSAVYFCASARDRGSYEQYFGPGTRLTVT.

V is TRBV11-2 and J is TRBJ2-1, with D hard to call. CDR1 is SGHAT, CDR2 FQNNGV, per germline. V dropped 1 base and J dropped 2 bases, with 6 bases sitting between them. This CDR3 region has 14 residues. The CDR3 here is CASSLVLPYNEQFF. The CDR3 coding sequence is TGTGCCAGCAGCTTAGTTCTCCCCTACAATGAGCAGTTCTTC.

The genes are TRBV28 and TRBJ1-4, with D maybe TRBD1 (5 bases). The V gene's germline CDR1 is MDHEN and CDR2 SYDVKM. This CDR3 has 15 amino acids. V gave up 6 bases and J gave up 7 bases, with 18 bases separating them. The CDR3 nucleotides read TGTGCCAGCAGCATATTCAGGGCGGGTAGTGAAAAACTGTTTTTT. The encoded protein is CASSIFRAGSEKLFF.

This clonotype was counted a few times. This CDR3 reads CASSRGAGYNEQFF. CDR3 bases: TGTGCCAGCAGCCGCGGGGCAGGGTACAATGAGCAGTTCTTC. This chain links TRBV7-2 with TRBJ2-1; a possible D gene is TRBD2 (6 bases). CDR1 and CDR2 from the germline V gene are SGHTA and FQGNSA. Trimming pared 5 bases from V and 4 bases from J, leaving 12 bases between. The CDR3 is 14 amino acids.

The rearrangement uses TRBV12-3 or TRBV12-4 and TRBJ2-1; 11 bases line up with TRBD2. CDR3 length: 15 amino acids. The V gene end was trimmed by 7 bases and the J gene end by 7 bases; junction bases not matched to a gene: 9. In DNA, the CDR3 is TGTGCCAGCACCCGGGGTAGCGGGAGGGATAATGAGCAGTTCTTC. Its translation: CASTRGSGRDNEQFF.

At least ten counts were recorded for this clonotype. This chain uses TRBV24-1 with TRBJ2-6, with 7 bases aligning to TRBD1. CDR3 length equals 16 residues. V gave up 4 bases and J gave up 2 bases; unmatched junction bases: 4. CDR1 and CDR2 from the germline V gene are KGHDR and SFDVKD. The CDR3 is CATSELTGAGANVLTF. The CDR3 DNA follows: TGTGCCACCAGTGAGCTTACAGGGGCTGGGGCCAACGTCCTGACTTTC.

The CDR3 spells CATRGQSTDTQYF. The DNA of the CDR3 is TGTGCCACCCGAGGACAGAGCACAGATACGCAGTATTTT. The chain combines TRBV27 with TRBJ2-3, with TRBD1 as a possible D gene (6 bases). Trimming pared 10 bases from V and 0 bases from J, leaving 11 bases between. The germline V gene has CDR1 MNHEY and CDR2 SMNVEV (reference sequence). This CDR3 comprises 13 residues.

The chain employs TRBV19 and TRBJ2-3; TRBD2 might be the D (5 bases). CDR1 is LNHDA, CDR2 SQIVND, per germline (reference sequence). V was pared by 8 bases and J by 2 bases, with 11 bases between. This CDR3 contains 13 residues. The CDR3: CASLPGDTDTQYF. The CDR3 DNA sequence: TGTGCCAGTCTCCCCGGGGACACAGATACGCAGTATTTT.

This clonotype came up many times. The V and J genes are TRBV20-1 and TRBJ2-1, with D uncertain. CDR3 length: 14 amino acids. Germline lookup yields CDR1 DFQATT and CDR2 SNEGSKA (reference sequence). V dropped 5 bases and J dropped 6 bases, with 17 bases sitting between them. The CDR3 here is CSAWAALRGNEQFF. DNA of the CDR3: TGCAGTGCTTGGGCAGCTCTACGAGGCAATGAGCAGTTCTTC.

This clonotype was observed at least ten times. The CDR3, as DNA: TGTGCCAGCAGCTCAACAGGGGCCTGGGACGAGCAGTACTTC. It encodes CASSSTGAWDEQYF. This rearrangement joins TRBV7-8 to TRBJ2-7; TRBD1 matches at 7 bases. This CDR3 spans 14 amino acids. CDR1 and CDR2 from the germline V gene are SGHVS and FQNEAQ. V dropped 4 bases and J dropped 5; count of bases not matched to a gene: 8. Together with reference TRBV7-8 and TRBJ2-7, the CDR3 gives the full variable domain: GAGVSQSPRYKVAKRGQDVALRCDPISGHVSLFWYQQALGQGPEFLTYFQNEAQLDKSGLPSDRFFAERPEGSVSTLKIQRTQQEDSAVYLCASSSTGAWDEQYFGPGTRLTVT.

The rearrangement links TRBV4-2 to TRBJ1-3, with D unclear. CDR1 is LGHNA and CDR2 is YNFKEQ in the germline V gene. The CDR3 sequence is 14 residues long. The V and J ends lost 0 bases and 7 bases respectively, with 10 bases between them. This chain's CDR3 is CASSQERGRNTIYF. CDR3 nucleotide sequence: TGTGCCAGCAGCCAAGAGAGAGGTCGGAACACCATATATTTT.

This clonotype was seen a few times. The chain links TRBV6-1 to TRBJ1-1, with 9 bases lining up with TRBD1. Unmatched junction bases numbered 4, after V lost 4 bases and J lost 1 base. The CDR3 is 15 residues long. CDR1 and CDR2 from the germline V gene are MNHNS and SASEGT. CDR3 protein: CASSGRDRANTEAFF. CDR3 DNA sequence: TGTGCCAGCAGTGGCCGGGACAGGGCGAACACTGAAGCTTTCTTT.

This clonotype has at least ten counts. CDR3 bases: TGTGCCAGCAGCCAGAGTGGTCGGACTGAAGCTTTCTTT. Protein: CASSQSGRTEAFF. This rearrangement joins TRBV3-1 to TRBJ1-1; no clear D. Germline CDR1 and CDR2: LGHDT and YNNKEL (reference sequence). Trimming removed 3 bases from V and 5 bases from J, with 10 bases in between. The CDR3 contains 13 residues.

This clonotype was counted many times. CDR3 in DNA: TGCGCCAGCGGGACAGGGGAGGTGAACACTGAAGCTTTCTTT. Protein sequence: CASGTGEVNTEAFF. The J gene is TRBJ1-1, the V gene TRBV5-1; 10 bases line up with TRBD1. V shed 7 bases, J shed 0 bases, and the junction held 3 bases outside the gene matches. This CDR3 is 14 amino acids long. From germline, CDR1 is SGHRS and CDR2 YFSETQ.

V is TRBV5-6 and J is TRBJ1-2; possibly TRBD1 for D (6 bases). This CDR3 has 14 residues. Deletions cut 3 bases from V and 5 bases from J, with 14 bases between. Per germline, CDR1 SGHDT and CDR2 YYEEEE. DNA of the CDR3: TGTGCCAGCAGCTCTCGTACAGGGAGTTATGGCTACACCTTC. This gives the protein CASSSRTGSYGYTF.

This clonotype was seen more than once but under ten times. The chain joins TRBV27 to TRBJ2-1; 8 bases agree with TRBD2. This CDR3 comprises 17 residues. With 3 bases clipped from V and 4 bases from J, the junction kept 11 bases outside the gene matches. From germline, CDR1 is MNHEY and CDR2 SMNVEV (reference sequence). This CDR3 is CASSFSASGGIYNEQFF. The CDR3 nucleotides read TGTGCCAGCAGTTTCAGCGCCTCGGGAGGGATTTACAATGAGCAGTTCTTC.

With respect to this clonotype: Its ends do not fully match the called genes, so a read error is possible. The chain uses TRBV20-1 and TRBJ2-1; D call uncertain. Germline V gene sequence: CDR1 DFQATT, CDR2 SNEGSKA (reference sequence). The CDR3 loop spans 11 amino acids. This CDR3 reads CSAQAYNGQSF. The CDR3 DNA reads as TGCAGTGCCCAAGCTTACAATGGGCAGTCCTTC.

Concerning this clonotype itself: This could be a read error, since a much larger clone is one nucleotide away. The V call is TRBV6-2 or TRBV6-3, the J call TRBJ2-4, with TRBD1 as a possible D gene (5 bases). V was trimmed by 6 bases and J by 0 bases, leaving 18 bases between them. Germline assignment: CDR1 MNHEY and CDR2 SVGEGT. The CDR3 runs 17 residues. This chain's CDR3 is CASRPTDSPPAKNIQYF. CDR3 bases: TGTGCCAGCAGGCCCACCGACAGCCCACCAGCCAAAAACATTCAGTACTTC.

This clonotype was counted a few times. V gene TRBV10-2 combines with J gene TRBJ2-3, with D uncertain. Germline CDR1 reads WSHSY; CDR2 reads SAAADI. This CDR3 contains 14 residues. Trimming shortened V by 2 bases and J by 5 bases, and 11 bases separated the two germline ends. The chain's CDR3 is CASSEQLYRDTQYF. The CDR3 nucleotides read TGCGCCAGCAGTGAGCAGCTATACAGAGATACGCAGTATTTT.

J is TRBJ2-7 and V is TRBV6-1; D is unresolved. The germline gives CDR1 MNHNS, CDR2 SASEGT. The V end was cut by 5 bases, the J end by 4 bases, with 9 bases between. The CDR3 runs to 12 residues. The CDR3 nucleotides read TGTGCCAGCAGTTATAGGTGTTACGAGCAGTACTTC. This encodes CASSYRCYEQYF.

Concerning this clonotype itself: A junction end diverges from the germline sequence, so it may reflect a read error. The chain couples TRBV7-2 to TRBJ2-7, with 7 bases matching TRBD2. Germline V lookup: CDR1 SGHTA, CDR2 FQGNSA. This CDR3 has 17 residues. CDR3 sequence (DNA): TGTGCCAGCAGCTTAGCGCACGGCGGGAGAGACTCCTACAAGCAGTACTTC. Its translation is CASSLAHGGRDSYKQYF. The full variable domain, its missing parts supplied by reference TRBV7-2 and TRBJ2-7, is GAGVSQSPSNKVTEKGKDVELRCDPISGHTALYWYRQSLGQGLEFLIYFQGNSAPDKSGLPSDRFSAERTGGSVSTLTIQRTQQEDSAVYLCASSLAHGGRDSYKQYFGPGTRLTVT.

This clonotype was counted only a few times. The genes are TRBV20-1 and TRBJ2-7; no clear D. CDR1 and CDR2 (germline): DFQATT, SNEGSKA (reference sequence). This CDR3 has 14 amino acids. V lost 1 base and J lost 6, with 16 bases in between. CDR3 DNA sequence: TGCAGTGCTAGAGTGGGGTGGCTCCAGGCCGAGCAGTACTTC. This codes for CSARVGWLQAEQYF.

This clonotype showed up just a few times. The genes are TRBV24-1 and TRBJ2-2; TRBD2 aligns across 10 bases. V dropped 1 base and J dropped 6; count of bases not matched to a gene: 7. CDR1 is KGHDR, CDR2 SFDVKD, per germline. The CDR3 extends over 17 amino acids. Here the CDR3 DNA reads TGTGCCACCAGTGATTTTATCAGCGGGAGGGCCGCCGGGGAGCTGTTTTTT. Residues: CATSDFISGRAAGELFF.

This clonotype was detected a few times. The chain has TRBV2 and TRBJ1-4; possible D gene TRBD1, 5 bases. The V and J ends lost 6 bases and 2 bases respectively, with 10 bases between them. Germline loops: CDR1 SNHLY, CDR2 FYNNEI. The CDR3 contains 14 residues. The CDR3 coding sequence is TGTGCCAGCAGGGAGGGGCGTACTAATGAAAAACTGTTTTTT. This translates into CASREGRTNEKLFF.

This rearrangement joins TRBV3-1 to TRBJ2-6; D uncertain. The V and J ends lost 0 bases and 4 bases respectively, with 7 bases between them. Looked up from germline, CDR1 is LGHDT and CDR2 is YNNKEL (reference sequence). The CDR3 sequence is 15 residues long. CDR3 residues: CASSQDGGGANVLTF. The CDR3 nucleotides are TGTGCCAGCAGCCAAGATGGTGGGGGGGCCAACGTCCTGACTTTC.

This clonotype was counted at least ten times. The J gene is TRBJ2-7, the V gene TRBV11-2; TRBD2 matches at 11 bases. The CDR3 runs 14 residues. Trimming at V came to 5 bases and at J to 5 bases, leaving 5 bases not matched to a gene. Germline loops: CDR1 SGHAT, CDR2 FQNNGV. The CDR3 reads CASSLQGLADEQYF. DNA of the CDR3: TGTGCCAGCAGCCTACAGGGACTAGCGGACGAGCAGTACTTC.

The chain uses TRBV10-2 and TRBJ2-2; D is undetermined. Germline CDR1 WSHSY, CDR2 SAAADI. V lost 4 bases, J lost 3 bases, and 9 bases lay in between. This CDR3 has 14 residues. In DNA, the CDR3 is TGCGCCAGCAGTGGGCCGGAACACACCGGGGAGCTGTTTTTT. Its translation is CASSGPEHTGELFF.